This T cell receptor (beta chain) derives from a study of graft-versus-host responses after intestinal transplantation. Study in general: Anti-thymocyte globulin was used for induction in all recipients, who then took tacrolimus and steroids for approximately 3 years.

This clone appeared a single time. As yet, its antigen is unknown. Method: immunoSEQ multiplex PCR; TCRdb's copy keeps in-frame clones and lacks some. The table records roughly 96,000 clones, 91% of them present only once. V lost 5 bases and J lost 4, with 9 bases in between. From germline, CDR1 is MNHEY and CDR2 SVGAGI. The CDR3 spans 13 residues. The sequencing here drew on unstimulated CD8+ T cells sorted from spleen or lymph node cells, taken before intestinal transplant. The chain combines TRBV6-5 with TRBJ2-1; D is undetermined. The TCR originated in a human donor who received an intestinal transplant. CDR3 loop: CASSAPEYNEQFF. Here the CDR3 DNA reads TGTGCCAGCAGTGCGCCCGAGTACAATGAGCAGTTCTTC.